This T cell receptor beta chain was documented in a study of OX40 agonist ivuxolimab in advanced cancers. About the research overall: A history of anti-PD-1, anti-PD-L1 or anti-CTLA-4 therapy was acceptable, and 40% had some.

In regard to this clone: Its matching antigen is unknown.

Study conclusions and caveats: In CD8+ T cells, expanded clones were on average more numerous than in CD4+.

TCRdb keeps only in-frame clones here, not all; method: immunoSEQ multiplex PCR. This sample carries roughly 92,000 clones, 92% of them seen once, and the ten largest clones take about 3.6%. The CDR3 covers 12 residues. V lost 4 bases, J lost 3 bases, and 7 bases lay in between. Germline values: CDR1 LNHDA, CDR2 SQIVND (reference sequence). The source is an adult with an advanced solid tumor such as melanoma, head and neck, liver or kidney cancer. The chain has TRBV19 and TRBJ2-7, with unresolved D. This specimen consisted of CD4+ or CD8+ T cells sorted from blood, obtained in a trial of the OX40 agonist ivuxolimab. The CDR3 DNA reads TGTGCCAGTAGTAGCGGCAGCTACGAGCAGTACTTC. Protein sequence: CASSSGSYEQYF.